The rows below give T cell receptor beta chains drawn from one sample of a study of T-cell reconstitution after alpha-beta-depleted transplantation in children. In TCRdb, the PCR reads were re-called with MiXCR into one record per CDR3 protein. The sample consists of a few hundred thousand distinct CDR3 sequences, approximately 12% of them appearing once. Material: PBMCs, mostly from graft donor cells, obtained 360 days after TCRalphabeta/CD19-depleted stem cell transplant. These receptors were collected from a male patient between 5 and 17 years old who had a stem cell transplant for acute myeloid leukemia, so the T cells may come from the graft donor. Each CDR3 is given with its conserved first and last residue. Each record gives: V gene, D gene, clone size, J gene, CDR3 protein, CDR3 DNA. The D gene is left open where the match is weak. Expanded clones get a size class; other rows say once, few or many, or leave the size out.

>TRBV9|TRBD1|few|TRBJ2-7
CASSRTGGYYEQYF
TGTGCCAGCAGCCGGACAGGGGGCTACTACGAGCAGTACTTC
>TRBV7-9|TRBD1|.|TRBJ2-4
CASSPPTGTKNIQYF
TGTGCCAGCAGCCCCCCGACAGGGACCAAAAACATTCAGTACTTC
>TRBV9|TRBD2|many|TRBJ2-3
CASSGGTSHPTDTQYF
TGTGCCAGCAGCGGAGGGACTAGTCATCCCACAGATACGCAGTATTTT
>TRBV20-1|TRBD2|many|TRBJ2-7
CSAIGTSGSYEQYF
TGCAGTGCTATTGGGACTAGCGGGAGTTACGAGCAGTACTTC
>TRBV5-1|TRBD2|many|TRBJ2-1
CASSLSTAGSYNEQFF
TGCGCCAGCAGCTTGAGCACAGCGGGAAGTTACAATGAGCAGTTCTTC
>TRBV10-3|TRBD2|.|TRBJ2-7
CAISVSGLAGRDEQYF
TGTGCCATCAGTGTCTCGGGACTAGCGGGGCGAGACGAGCAGTACTTC
>TRBV27|.|.|TRBJ2-1
CASSLNGRSSYNEQFF
TGTGCCAGCAGTTTAAACGGTCGGAGCTCCTACAATGAGCAGTTCTTC
>TRBV28|.|.|TRBJ2-2
CASSLVSGYTGELFF
TGTGCCAGCAGTTTAGTTAGCGGATACACCGGGGAGCTGTTTTTT
>TRBV12-3/TRBV12-4|.|few|TRBJ1-5
CASSYGASNQPQHF
TGTGCCAGCAGTTATGGGGCTAGCAATCAGCCCCAGCATTTT
>TRBV6-2/TRBV6-3|.|once|TRBJ2-2
CASSQGPGYTGELFF
TGTGCCAGCAGCCAGGGACCTGGGTACACCGGGGAGCTGTTTTTT
>TRBV6-5|.|few|TRBJ2-7
CASSYGDLEGSYEQYF
TGTGCCAGCAGTTACGGGGATCTAGAGGGGAGCTACGAGCAGTACTTC
>TRBV24-1|.|few|TRBJ2-3
CATSDLPTTDTQYF
TGTGCCACCAGTGATTTGCCTACCACAGATACGCAGTATTTT
>TRBV7-8|.|.|TRBJ2-2
CASSLAHSSLGGELFF
TGTGCCAGCAGCTTAGCGCATAGTAGCCTGGGCGGGGAGCTGTTTTTT
>TRBV27|TRBD2|few|TRBJ2-1
CASSLSYPSGRIYNEQFF
TGTGCCAGCAGTTTATCCTATCCTAGCGGGAGGATCTACAATGAGCAGTTCTTC
>TRBV28|TRBD2|many|TRBJ2-5
CASRRLAGGPEETQYF
TGTGCCAGCAGGAGACTAGCGGGAGGGCCGGAGGAGACCCAGTACTTC
>TRBV4-3|.|few|TRBJ2-7
CASSQGVDYEQYF
TGCGCCAGCAGCCAAGGGGTAGACTACGAGCAGTACTTC
>TRBV12-3/TRBV12-4|TRBD2|few|TRBJ2-7
CASSGFRGRKDEQYF
TGTGCCAGCAGTGGTTTTCGCGGGAGAAAAGACGAGCAGTACTTC
>TRBV20-1|TRBD1|few|TRBJ2-5
CSASHPGTGGETQYF
TGCAGTGCTAGCCACCCCGGGACAGGAGGAGAGACCCAGTACTTC
>TRBV28|.|.|TRBJ2-3
CASSLWDSRGGDTQYF
TGTGCCAGCAGTTTATGGGACTCAAGGGGCGGAGATACGCAGTATTTT
>TRBV6-2/TRBV6-3|TRBD2|many|TRBJ2-3
CASSSREGTDTQYF
TGTGCCAGCAGTTCTCGGGAGGGCACAGATACGCAGTATTTT
>TRBV6-2/TRBV6-3|.|few|TRBJ2-1
CASSVRPDGRGEQFF
TGTGCCAGCAGTGTTCGGCCCGACGGTCGTGGTGAGCAGTTCTTC
>TRBV28|TRBD1|.|TRBJ1-1
CASSLGTGGGTFF
TGTGCCAGCAGTTTGGGAACAGGGGGTGGAACTTTCTTT
>TRBV4-3|TRBD1|.|TRBJ2-5
CASSHRQGPLEETQYF
TGCGCCAGCAGCCACCGACAGGGACCCCTGGAAGAGACCCAGTACTTC
>TRBV20-1|TRBD1|.|TRBJ2-5
CSGRQGSRETQYF
TGCAGTGGCCGACAGGGAAGTAGGGAGACCCAGTACTTC
>TRBV6-2/TRBV6-3|.|.|TRBJ2-1
CASKSSPGNEQFF
TGTGCCAGCAAGTCGTCGCCTGGCAATGAGCAGTTCTTC
>TRBV19|.|few|TRBJ2-2
CASSIQGGELFF
TGTGCCAGTAGTATCCAAGGCGGGGAGCTGTTTTTT
>TRBV15|.|.|TRBJ1-1
CATSRDTKGPKNTEAFF
TGTGCCACCAGCAGAGATACCAAGGGACCGAAGAACACTGAAGCTTTCTTT